This T cell receptor (beta chain) was recovered during a study of beta chain features in type 1 diabetes. Overall study context: Age, gender, cell numbers and subset yield matched between patients and controls. Study results and caveats: Type 1 diabetes patients had TCRB CDR3s that were shorter (moderately but significantly so) in all four CD4+ subsets. Patients showed naive, central memory and Treg TCRB repertoires that appeared more similar than those of healthy donors.

Turning to this clone: Its antigen is unknown.

The sequenced template was cDNA made from the entire isolated RNA. TCRdb's copy holds only in-frame clones and misses some; the assay was immunoSEQ multiplex PCR. The repertoire includes about 270,000 clones, roughly an eighth of them detected once, and around 0.016% sits in the top ten. This CDR3 has 16 amino acids. The trim removed 3 bases at V and 2 bases at J, leaving 7 bases unmatched. Germline V gives CDR1 SGHRS, CDR2 YFSETQ. Central memory, naive, regulatory and stem cell-like memory CD4+ cells were sorted by CD45RO/CCR7/CD25/CD127/CD95/CD27. This sequence joins TRBV5-1 and TRBJ2-7, with 11 bases matching TRBD2. Material: naive CD4+ T cells from blood. The clonotype comes from a man younger than 40 with type 1 diabetes. CDR3 DNA sequence: TGCGCCAGCAGCTGGGGACTAGCGGCAATTACCTACGAGCAGTACTTC. Translating it yields CASSWGLAAITYEQYF.